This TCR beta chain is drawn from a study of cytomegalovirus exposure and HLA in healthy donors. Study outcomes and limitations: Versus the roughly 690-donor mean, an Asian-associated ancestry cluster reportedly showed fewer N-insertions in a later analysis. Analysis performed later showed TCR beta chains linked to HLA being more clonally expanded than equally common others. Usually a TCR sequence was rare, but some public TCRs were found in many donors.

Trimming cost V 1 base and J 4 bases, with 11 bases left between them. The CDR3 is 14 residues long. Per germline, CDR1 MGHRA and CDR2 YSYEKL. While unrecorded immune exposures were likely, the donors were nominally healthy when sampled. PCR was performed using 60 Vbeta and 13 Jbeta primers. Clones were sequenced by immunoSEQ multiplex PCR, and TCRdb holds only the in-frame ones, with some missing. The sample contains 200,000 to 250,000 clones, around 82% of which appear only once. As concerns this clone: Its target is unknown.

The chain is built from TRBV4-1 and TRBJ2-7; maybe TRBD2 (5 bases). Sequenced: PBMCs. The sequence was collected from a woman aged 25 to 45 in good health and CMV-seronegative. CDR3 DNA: TGCGCCAGCAGCCAAGGAGGGATAGGGTACGAGCAGTACTTC. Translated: CASSQGGIGYEQYF.